The source of this T cell receptor beta chain is a study of shared clonotypes between healthy human individuals. With regard to this clone: As yet, its antigen is unknown.

This table comes from immunoSEQ multiplex PCR, and its TCRdb copy is limited to in-frame clones, with some not included. The sample lists about 2.4 million clones, 93% occurring once. Findings and caveats of the study: Represented diversity (both genetic and exposure-history) was limited by the small number of donors. Compared with memory subsets, naive subsets generally had larger estimated richness. Depth of sequencing was expected to influence donor clonotype sharing.

V trimming: 2 bases; J trimming: 10 bases; junction bases outside the gene matches: 1. Germline V lookup: CDR1 MNHEY, CDR2 SVGAGI. The CDR3 is 12 residues long. V gene TRBV6-5 combines with J gene TRBJ1-1; 10 nucleotides align to TRBD1. This receptor was identified in a man between 18 and 35 years old in good health. Some clones in this sample may be carry-over from other donors' samples. Sample: naive CD4+ T cells from PBMCs. Subset defined: CD45RA+ positively selected. The CDR3 nucleotides read TGTGCCAGCAGTTACCGGGACAGGGGAGCTTTCTTT. Its translation: CASSYRDRGAFF.